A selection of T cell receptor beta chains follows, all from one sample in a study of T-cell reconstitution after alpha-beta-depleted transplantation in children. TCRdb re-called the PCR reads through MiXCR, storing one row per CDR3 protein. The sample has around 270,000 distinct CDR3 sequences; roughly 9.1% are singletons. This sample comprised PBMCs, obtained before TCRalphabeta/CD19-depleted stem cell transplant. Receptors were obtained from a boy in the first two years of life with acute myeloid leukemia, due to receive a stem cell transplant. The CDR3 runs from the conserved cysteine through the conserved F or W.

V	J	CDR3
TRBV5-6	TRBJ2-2	CASSPWTPGELFF
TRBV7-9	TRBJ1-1	CASSFAGQMNTEAFF
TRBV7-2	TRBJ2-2	CASSPWAGTRPGELFF
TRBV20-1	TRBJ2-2	CSATGTSGNTGELFF
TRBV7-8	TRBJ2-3	CASGTSGGVYTQYF
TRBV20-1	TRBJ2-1	CSVHRVMEFF
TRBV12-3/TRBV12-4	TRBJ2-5	CASSLLRLKETQYF
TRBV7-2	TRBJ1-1	CASSLVGTENTEAFF
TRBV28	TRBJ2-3	CASTPWGALAAEDTQYF
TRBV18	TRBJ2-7	CASSTDRGWSYEQYF
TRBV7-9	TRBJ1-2	CASSPGTEHGYGYTF
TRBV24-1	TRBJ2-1	CATSDSPGTGRKNEQFF